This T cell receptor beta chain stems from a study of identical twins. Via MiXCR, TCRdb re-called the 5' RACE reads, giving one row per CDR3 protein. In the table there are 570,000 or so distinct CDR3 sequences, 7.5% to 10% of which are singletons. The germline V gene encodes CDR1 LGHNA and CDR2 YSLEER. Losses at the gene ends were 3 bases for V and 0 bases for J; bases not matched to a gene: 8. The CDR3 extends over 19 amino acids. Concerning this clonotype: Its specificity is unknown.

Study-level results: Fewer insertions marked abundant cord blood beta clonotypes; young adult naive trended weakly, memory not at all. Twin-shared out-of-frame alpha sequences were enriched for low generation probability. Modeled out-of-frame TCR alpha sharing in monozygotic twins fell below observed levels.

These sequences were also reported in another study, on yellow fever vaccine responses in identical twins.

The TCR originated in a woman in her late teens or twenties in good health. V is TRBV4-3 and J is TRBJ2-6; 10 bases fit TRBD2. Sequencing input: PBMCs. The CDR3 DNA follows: TGCGCCAGCAGCCACCCATCTAGCGGGGGTAGCTCTGGGGCCAACGTCCTGACTTTC. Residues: CASSHPSSGGSSGANVLTF.